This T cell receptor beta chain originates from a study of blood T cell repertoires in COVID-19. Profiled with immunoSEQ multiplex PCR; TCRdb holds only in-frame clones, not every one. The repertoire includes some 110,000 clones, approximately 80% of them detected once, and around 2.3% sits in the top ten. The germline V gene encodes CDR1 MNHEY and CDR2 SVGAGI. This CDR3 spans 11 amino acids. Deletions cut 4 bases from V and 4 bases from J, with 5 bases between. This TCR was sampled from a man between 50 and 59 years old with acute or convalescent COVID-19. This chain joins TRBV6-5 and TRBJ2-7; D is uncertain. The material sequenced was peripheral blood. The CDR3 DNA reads TGTGCCAGCAGTTCCCTGTACGAGCAGTACTTC. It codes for CASSSLYEQYF.